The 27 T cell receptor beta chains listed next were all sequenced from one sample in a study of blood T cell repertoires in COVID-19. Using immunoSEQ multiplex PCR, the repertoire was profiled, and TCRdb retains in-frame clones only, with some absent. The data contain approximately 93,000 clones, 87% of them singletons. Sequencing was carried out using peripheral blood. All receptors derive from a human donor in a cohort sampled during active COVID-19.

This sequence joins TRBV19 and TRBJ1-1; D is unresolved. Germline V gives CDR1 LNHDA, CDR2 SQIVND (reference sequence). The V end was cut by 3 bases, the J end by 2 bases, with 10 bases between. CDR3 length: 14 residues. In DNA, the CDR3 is TGTGCCAGTAGTATGTCTGGCCCTAACACTGAAGCTTTCTTT. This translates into CASSMSGPNTEAFF.

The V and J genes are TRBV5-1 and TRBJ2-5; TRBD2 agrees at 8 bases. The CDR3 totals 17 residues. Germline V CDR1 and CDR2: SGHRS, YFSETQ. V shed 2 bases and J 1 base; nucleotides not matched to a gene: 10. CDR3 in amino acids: CASSFDASGFPQETQYF. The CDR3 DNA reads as TGCGCCAGCAGCTTTGATGCTAGCGGGTTCCCCCAAGAGACCCAGTACTTC.

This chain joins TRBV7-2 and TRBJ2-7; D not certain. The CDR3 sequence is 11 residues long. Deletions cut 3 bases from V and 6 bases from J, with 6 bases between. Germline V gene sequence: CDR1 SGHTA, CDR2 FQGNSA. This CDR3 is CASSLTFEQYF. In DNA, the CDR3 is TGTGCCAGCAGCTTGACTTTCGAGCAGTACTTC.

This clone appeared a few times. The chain's CDR3 is CASSFQGQGNQPQHF. The CDR3 DNA follows: TGTGCCAGTAGTTTCCAAGGACAGGGGAATCAGCCCCAGCATTTT. The V and J genes are TRBV19 and TRBJ1-5; 9 bases are a match to TRBD1. The germline V gene encodes CDR1 LNHDA and CDR2 SQIVND (reference sequence). The V gene end was trimmed by 5 bases and the J gene end by 4 bases; junction bases not matched to a gene: 6. The CDR3 extends over 15 amino acids.

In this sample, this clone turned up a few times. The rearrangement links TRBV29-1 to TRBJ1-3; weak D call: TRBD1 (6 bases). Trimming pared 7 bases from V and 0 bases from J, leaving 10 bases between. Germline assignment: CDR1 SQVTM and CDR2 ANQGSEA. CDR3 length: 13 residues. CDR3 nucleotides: TGCAGCGCTCGACAGGTCTCTGGAAACACCATATATTTT. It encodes CSARQVSGNTIYF.

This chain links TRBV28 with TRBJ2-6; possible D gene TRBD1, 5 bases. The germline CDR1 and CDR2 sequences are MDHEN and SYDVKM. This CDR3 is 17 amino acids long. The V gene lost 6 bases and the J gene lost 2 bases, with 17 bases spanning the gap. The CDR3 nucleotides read TGTGCCAGCAGGGCCCCGGCAGGGCTGACTGGGGCCAACGTCCTGACTTTC. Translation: CASRAPAGLTGANVLTF.

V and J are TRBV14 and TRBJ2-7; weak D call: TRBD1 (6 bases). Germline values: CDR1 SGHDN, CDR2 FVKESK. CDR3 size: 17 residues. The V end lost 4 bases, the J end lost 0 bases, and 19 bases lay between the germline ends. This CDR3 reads CASSPRLRGGHSYEQYF. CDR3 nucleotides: TGTGCCAGCAGCCCAAGACTCAGGGGCGGCCACTCCTACGAGCAGTACTTC. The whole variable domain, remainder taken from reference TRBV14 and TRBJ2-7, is EAGVTQFPSHSVIEKGQTVTLRCDPISGHDNLYWYRRVMGKEIKFLLHFVKESKQDESGMPNNRFLAERTGGTYSTLKVQPAELEDSGVYFCASSPRLRGGHSYEQYFGPGTRLTVT.

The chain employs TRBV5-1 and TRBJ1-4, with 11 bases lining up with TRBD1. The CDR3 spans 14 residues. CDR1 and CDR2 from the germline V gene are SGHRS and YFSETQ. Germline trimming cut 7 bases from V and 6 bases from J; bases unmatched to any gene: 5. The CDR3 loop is CASGQGAGDEKLFF. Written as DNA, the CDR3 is TGCGCCAGCGGACAGGGGGCAGGGGATGAAAAACTGTTTTTT.

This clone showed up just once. The CDR3 DNA follows: TGTGCCAGCAGCGTAGCTACGGAGGGACTAGCGGGAGTAGGGGAGCTGTTTTTT. Amino acid sequence: CASSVATEGLAGVGELFF. The chain is built from TRBV9 and TRBJ2-2, with 14 bases matching TRBD2. From germline, CDR1 is SGDLS and CDR2 YYNGEE. The CDR3 totals 18 residues. V gave up 0 bases and J gave up 8 bases; unmatched junction bases: 9.

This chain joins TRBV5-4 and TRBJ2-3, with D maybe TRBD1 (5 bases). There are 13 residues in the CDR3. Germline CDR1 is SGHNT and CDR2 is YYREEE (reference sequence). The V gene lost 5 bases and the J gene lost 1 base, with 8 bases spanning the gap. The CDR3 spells CASRLQGTDTQYF. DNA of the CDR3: TGTGCCAGCAGGTTACAGGGCACAGATACGCAGTATTTT.

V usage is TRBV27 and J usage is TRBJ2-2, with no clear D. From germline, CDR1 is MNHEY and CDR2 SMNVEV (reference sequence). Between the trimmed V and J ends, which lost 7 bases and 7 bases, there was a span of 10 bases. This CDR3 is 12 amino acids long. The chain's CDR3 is CASNSRIGELFF. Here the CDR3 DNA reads TGTGCCAGCAACTCTAGGATCGGGGAGCTGTTTTTT.

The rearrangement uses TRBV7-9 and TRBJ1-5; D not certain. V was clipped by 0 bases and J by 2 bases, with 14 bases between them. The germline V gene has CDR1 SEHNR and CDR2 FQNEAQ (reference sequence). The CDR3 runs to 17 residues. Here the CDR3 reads CASSLARDNWGNQPQHF. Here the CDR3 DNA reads TGTGCCAGCAGCTTAGCCCGAGACAATTGGGGCAATCAGCCCCAGCATTTT.

CDR3 region: CASSLGWGGTEAFF. The CDR3 DNA sequence: TGCGCCAGCAGCTTGGGGTGGGGAGGAACTGAAGCTTTCTTT. The V call is TRBV5-1, the J call TRBJ1-1; no definite D call. Germline V gene sequence: CDR1 SGHRS, CDR2 YFSETQ. Trimming pared 0 bases from V and 5 bases from J, leaving 11 bases between. CDR3 length equals 14 residues.

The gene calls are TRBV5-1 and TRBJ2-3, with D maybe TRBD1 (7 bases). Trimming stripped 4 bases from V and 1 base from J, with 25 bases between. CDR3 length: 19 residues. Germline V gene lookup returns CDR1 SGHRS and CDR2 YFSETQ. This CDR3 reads CASSGRQGGGLRGTDTQYF. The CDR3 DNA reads TGCGCCAGCAGCGGAAGACAGGGAGGTGGTCTGCGCGGCACAGATACGCAGTATTTT. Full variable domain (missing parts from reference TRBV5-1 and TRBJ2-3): KAGVTQTPRYLIKTRGQQVTLSCSPISGHRSVSWYQQTPGQGLQFLFEYFSETQRNKGNFPGRFSGRQFSNSRSEMNVSTLELGDSALYLCASSGRQGGGLRGTDTQYFGPGTRLTVL.

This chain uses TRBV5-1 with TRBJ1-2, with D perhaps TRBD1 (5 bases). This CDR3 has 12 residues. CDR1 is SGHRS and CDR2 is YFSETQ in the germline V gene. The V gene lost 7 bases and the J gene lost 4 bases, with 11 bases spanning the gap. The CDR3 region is CASGLDIYGYTF. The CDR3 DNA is TGCGCCAGCGGGTTGGACATCTATGGCTACACCTTC.

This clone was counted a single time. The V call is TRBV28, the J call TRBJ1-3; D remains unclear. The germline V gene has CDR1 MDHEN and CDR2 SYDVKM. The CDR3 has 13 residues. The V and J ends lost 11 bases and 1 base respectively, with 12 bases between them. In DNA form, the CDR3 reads TGTGCCCAAAAGGAGGGTTCTGGAAACACCATATATTTT. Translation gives CAQKEGSGNTIYF.

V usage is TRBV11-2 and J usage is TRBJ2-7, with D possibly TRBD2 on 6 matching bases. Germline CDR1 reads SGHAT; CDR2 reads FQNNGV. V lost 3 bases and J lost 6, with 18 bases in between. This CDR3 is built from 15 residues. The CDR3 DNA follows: TGTGCCAGCAGCTTGGCAGGAGGGAAATTTGCCGAGCAGTACTTC. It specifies CASSLAGGKFAEQYF.

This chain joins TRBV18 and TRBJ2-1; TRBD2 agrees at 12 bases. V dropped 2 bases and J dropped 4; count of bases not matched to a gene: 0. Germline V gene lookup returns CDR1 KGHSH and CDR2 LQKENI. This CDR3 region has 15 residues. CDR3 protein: CASSPGTSGYNEQFF. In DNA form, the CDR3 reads TGTGCCAGCTCACCAGGGACTAGCGGGTACAATGAGCAGTTCTTC.

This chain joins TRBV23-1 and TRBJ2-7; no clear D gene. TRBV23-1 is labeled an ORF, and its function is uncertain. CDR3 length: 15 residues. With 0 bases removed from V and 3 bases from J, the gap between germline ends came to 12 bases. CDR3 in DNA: TGCGCCAGCAGTCAATCTCCCCCTCTACGCTACGAGCAGTACTTC. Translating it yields CASSQSPPLRYEQYF.

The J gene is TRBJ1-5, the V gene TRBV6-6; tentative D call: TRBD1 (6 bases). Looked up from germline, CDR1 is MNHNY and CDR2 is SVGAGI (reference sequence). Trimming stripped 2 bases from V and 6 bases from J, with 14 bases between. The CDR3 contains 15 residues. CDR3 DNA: TGTGCCAGCAGTTACCTCGGACAGCGATCTCAGCCCCAGCATTTT. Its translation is CASSYLGQRSQPQHF.

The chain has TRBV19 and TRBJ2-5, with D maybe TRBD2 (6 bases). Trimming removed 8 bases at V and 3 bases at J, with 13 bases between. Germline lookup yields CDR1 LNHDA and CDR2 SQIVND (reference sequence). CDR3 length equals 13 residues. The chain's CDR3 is CASEGSGEETQYF. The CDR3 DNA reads TGTGCCAGTGAGGGGTCGGGGGAAGAGACCCAGTACTTC.

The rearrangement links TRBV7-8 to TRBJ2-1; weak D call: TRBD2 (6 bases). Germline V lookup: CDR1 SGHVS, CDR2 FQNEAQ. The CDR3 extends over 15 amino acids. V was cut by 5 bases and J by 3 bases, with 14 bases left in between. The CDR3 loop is CASSRTTGLYNEQFF. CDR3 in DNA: TGTGCCAGCAGCCGTACTACGGGACTCTACAATGAGCAGTTCTTC.

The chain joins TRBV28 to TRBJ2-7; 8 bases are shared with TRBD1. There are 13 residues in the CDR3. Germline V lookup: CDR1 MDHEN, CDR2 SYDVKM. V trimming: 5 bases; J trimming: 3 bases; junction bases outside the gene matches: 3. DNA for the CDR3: TGTGCCAGCAGTCCTGGACAGGGCTACGAGCAGTACTTC. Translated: CASSPGQGYEQYF.

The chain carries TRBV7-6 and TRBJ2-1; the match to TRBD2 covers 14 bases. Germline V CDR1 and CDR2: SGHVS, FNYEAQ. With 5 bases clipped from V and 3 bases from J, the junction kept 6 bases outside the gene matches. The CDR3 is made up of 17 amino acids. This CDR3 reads CASSLRTSGRFYNEQFF. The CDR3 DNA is TGTGCCAGCAGCCTCCGGACTAGCGGGAGGTTCTACAATGAGCAGTTCTTC. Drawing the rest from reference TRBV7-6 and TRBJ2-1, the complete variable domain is GAGVSQSPRYKVTKRGQDVALRCDPISGHVSLYWYRQALGQGPEFLTYFNYEAQQDKSGLPNDRFSAERPEGSISTLTIQRTEQRDSAMYRCASSLRTSGRFYNEQFFGPGTRLTVL.

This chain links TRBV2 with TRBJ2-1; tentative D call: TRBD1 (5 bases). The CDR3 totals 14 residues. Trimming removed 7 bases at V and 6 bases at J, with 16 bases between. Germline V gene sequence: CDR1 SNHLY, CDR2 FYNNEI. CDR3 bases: TGTGCCAGCAATGGCAGGGCATTTAGCAATGAGCAGTTCTTC. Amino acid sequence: CASNGRAFSNEQFF.

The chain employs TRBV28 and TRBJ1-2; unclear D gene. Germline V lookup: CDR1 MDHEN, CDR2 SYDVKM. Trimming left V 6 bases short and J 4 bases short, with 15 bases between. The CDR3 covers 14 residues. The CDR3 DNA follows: TGTGCCAGCAGACTAGGGTATAGTGGCTATGGCTACACCTTC. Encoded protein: CASRLGYSGYGYTF.

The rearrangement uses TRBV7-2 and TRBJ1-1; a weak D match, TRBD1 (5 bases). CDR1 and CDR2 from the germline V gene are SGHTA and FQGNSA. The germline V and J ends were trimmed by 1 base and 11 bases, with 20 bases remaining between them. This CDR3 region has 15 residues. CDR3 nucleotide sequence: TGTGCCAGCAGCTTAGACTCAGGGTATCCTCAGATGGCTTTCTTT. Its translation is CASSLDSGYPQMAFF.